The source of this TCR beta chain is a study of blood T cell repertoires in COVID-19. Study context: The analysed material was cDNA or gDNA that came from T cells, B-cell-depleted T cells, or PBMCs.

The repertoire was sequenced with immunoSEQ multiplex PCR; TCRdb's copy has only in-frame clones and lacks some. The sample consists of 54,000 or so clones, over 80% of them appearing once. Germline CDR1 and CDR2: MNHEY and SVGAGI. The CDR3 has 13 residues. V was pared by 8 bases and J by 4 bases, with 12 bases between. The chain couples TRBV6-5 to TRBJ1-5; D is unresolved. Input material: peripheral blood. This clonotype originated in a woman at least 80 years old with acute or convalescent COVID-19. CDR3 bases: TGTGCCAGCCGATTCCAGAATAATCAGCCCCAGCATTTT. Its protein product is CASRFQNNQPQHF.